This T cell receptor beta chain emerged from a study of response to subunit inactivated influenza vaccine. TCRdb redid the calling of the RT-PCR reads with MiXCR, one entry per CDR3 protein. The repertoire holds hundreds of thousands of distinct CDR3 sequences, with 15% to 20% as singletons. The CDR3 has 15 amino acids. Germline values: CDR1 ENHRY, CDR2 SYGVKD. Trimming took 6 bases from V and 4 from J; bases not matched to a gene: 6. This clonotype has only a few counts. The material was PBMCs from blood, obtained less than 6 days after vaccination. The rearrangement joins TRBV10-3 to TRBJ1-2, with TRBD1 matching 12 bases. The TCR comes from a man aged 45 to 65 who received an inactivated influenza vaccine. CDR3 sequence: CAISAGTGGFYGYTF. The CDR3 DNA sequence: TGTGCCATCAGCGCCGGGACAGGGGGCTTCTATGGCTACACCTTC.